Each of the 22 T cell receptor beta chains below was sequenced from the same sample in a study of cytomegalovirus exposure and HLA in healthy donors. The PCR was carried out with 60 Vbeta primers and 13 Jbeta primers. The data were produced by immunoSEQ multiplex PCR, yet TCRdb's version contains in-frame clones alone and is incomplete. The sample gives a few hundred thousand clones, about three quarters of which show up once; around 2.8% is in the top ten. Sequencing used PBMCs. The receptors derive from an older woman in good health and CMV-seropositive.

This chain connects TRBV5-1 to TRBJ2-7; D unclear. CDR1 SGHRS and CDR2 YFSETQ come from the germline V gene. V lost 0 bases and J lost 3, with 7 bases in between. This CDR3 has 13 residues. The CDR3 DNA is TGCGCCAGCAGCTTGGCCCCTTTCTACGAGCAGTACTTC. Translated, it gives CASSLAPFYEQYF.

This CDR3 reads CASSLPQGVRYTIYF. The CDR3 DNA reads as TGTGCCAGCAGTTTGCCACAGGGGGTGAGATACACCATATATTTT. This chain uses TRBV28 with TRBJ1-3; TRBD1 agrees at 8 bases. Trimming cost V 3 bases and J 8 bases; bases outside gene matches: 9. The CDR3 is 15 residues long. The germline CDR1 and CDR2 sequences are MDHEN and SYDVKM.

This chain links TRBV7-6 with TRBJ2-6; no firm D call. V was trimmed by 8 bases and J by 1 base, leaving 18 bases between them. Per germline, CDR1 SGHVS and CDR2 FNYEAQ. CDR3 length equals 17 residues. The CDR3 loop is CASGPSGRRSGANVLTF. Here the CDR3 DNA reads TGTGCCAGCGGGCCCAGTGGGCGCAGGTCTGGGGCCAACGTCCTGACTTTC.

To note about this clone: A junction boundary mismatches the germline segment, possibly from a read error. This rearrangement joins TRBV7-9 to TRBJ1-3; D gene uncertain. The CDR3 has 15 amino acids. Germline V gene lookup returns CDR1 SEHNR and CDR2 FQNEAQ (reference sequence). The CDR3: CSSSLTTGKGNTIYF. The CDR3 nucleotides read TGTTCCAGCAGCTTAACTACGGGAAAAGGAAACACCATATATTTT.

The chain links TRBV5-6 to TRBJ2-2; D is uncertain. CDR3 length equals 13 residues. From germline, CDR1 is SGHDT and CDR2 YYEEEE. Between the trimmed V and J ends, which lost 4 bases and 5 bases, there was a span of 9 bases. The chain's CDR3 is CASSPYFTGELFF. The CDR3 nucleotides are TGTGCCAGCAGCCCCTATTTTACCGGGGAGCTGTTTTTT. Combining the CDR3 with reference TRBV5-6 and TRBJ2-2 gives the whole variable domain DAGVTQSPTHLIKTRGQQVTLRCSPKSGHDTVSWYQQALGQGPQFIFQYYEEEERQRGNFPDRFSGHQFPNYSSELNVNALLLGDSALYLCASSPYFTGELFFGEGSRLTVL.

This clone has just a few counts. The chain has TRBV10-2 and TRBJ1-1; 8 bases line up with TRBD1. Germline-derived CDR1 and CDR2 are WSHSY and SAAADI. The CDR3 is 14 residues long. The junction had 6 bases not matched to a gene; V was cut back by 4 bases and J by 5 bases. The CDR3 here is CASSGSGGETEAFF. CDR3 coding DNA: TGCGCCAGCAGTGGGTCAGGGGGCGAGACTGAAGCTTTCTTT.

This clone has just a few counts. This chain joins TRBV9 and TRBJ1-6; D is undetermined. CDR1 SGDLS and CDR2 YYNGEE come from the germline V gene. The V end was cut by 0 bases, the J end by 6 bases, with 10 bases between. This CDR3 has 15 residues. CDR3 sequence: CASSVAPKLNSPLHF. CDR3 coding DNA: TGTGCCAGCAGCGTAGCTCCGAAGCTTAATTCACCCCTCCACTTT. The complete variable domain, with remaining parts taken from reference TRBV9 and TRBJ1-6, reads DSGVTQTPKHLITATGQRVTLRCSPRSGDLSVYWYQQSLDQGLQFLIQYYNGEERAKGNILERFSAQQFPDLHSELNLSSLELGDSALYFCASSVAPKLNSPLHFGNGTRLTVT.

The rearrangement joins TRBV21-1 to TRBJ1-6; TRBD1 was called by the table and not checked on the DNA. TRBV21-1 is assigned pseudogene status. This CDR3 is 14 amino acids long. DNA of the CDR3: TGTGCCAGCAGCAAAGCGAACAGTCCTTCACCCCTCCACTTT. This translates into CASSKANSPSPLHF.

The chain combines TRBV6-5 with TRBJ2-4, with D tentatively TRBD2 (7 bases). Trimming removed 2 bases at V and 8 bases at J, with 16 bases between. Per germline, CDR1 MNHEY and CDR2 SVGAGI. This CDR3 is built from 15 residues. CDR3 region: CASSYGGGGGDIQYF. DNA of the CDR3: TGTGCCAGCAGTTACGGCGGAGGGGGGGGTGACATTCAGTACTTC.

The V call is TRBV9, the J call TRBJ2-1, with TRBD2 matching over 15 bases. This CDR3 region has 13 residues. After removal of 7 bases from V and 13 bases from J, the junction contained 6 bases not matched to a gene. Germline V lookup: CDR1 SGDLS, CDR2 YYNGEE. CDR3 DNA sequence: TGTGCCAGCGGTGGACTAGCGGGGGGGCCACAGTTCTTC. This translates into CASGGLAGGPQFF.

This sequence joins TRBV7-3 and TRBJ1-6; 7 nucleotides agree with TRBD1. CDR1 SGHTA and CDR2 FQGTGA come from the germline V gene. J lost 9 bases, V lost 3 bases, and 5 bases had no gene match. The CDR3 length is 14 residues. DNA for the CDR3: TGTGCCAGCAGCTTGGGGACAGAAGGTTCACCCCTCCACTTT. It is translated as CASSLGTEGSPLHF.

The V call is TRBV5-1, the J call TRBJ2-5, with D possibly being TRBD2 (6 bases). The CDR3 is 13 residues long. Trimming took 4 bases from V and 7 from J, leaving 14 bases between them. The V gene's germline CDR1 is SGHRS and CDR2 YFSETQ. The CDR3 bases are TGCGCCAGCAGCCGGTCGATCGGGGGGACCCAGTACTTC. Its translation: CASSRSIGGTQYF.

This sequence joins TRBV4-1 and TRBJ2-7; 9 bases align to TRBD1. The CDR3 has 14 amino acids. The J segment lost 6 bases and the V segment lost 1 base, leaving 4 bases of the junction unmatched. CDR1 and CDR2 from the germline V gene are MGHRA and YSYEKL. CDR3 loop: CASSQGTGVPEQYF. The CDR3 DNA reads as TGCGCCAGCAGCCAAGGGACAGGGGTCCCCGAGCAGTACTTC.

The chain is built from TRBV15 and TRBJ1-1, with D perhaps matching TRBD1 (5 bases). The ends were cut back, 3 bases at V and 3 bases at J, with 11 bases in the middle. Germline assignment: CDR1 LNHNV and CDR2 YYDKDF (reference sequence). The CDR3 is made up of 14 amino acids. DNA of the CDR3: TGTGCCACCAGCAGGGCCCGGGACTACACTGAAGCTTTCTTT. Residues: CATSRARDYTEAFF.

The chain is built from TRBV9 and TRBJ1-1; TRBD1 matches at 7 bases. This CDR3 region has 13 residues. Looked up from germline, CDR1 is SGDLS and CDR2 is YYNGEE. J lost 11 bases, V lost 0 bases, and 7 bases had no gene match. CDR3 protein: CASSVGGETGAFF. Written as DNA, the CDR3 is TGTGCCAGCAGCGTAGGGGGGGAGACAGGGGCTTTCTTT.

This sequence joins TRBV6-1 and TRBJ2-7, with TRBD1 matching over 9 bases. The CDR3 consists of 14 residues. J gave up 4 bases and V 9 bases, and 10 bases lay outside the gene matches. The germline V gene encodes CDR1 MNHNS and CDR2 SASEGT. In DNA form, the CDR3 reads TGTGCCAGTCATTCGGACAGGGGAGGGTACGAGCAGTACTTC. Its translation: CASHSDRGGYEQYF.

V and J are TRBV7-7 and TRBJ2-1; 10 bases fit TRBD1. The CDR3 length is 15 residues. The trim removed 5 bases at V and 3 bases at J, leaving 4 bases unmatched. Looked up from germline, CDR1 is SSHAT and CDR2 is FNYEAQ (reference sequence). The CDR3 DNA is TGTGCCAGCAGCCTTGGACAGGGGGTCTACAATGAGCAGTTCTTC. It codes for CASSLGQGVYNEQFF.

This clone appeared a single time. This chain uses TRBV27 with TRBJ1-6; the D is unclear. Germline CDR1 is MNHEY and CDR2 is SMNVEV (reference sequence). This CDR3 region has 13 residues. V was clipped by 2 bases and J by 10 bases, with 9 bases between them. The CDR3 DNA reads TGTGCCAGCAGTTTAAACAGTGAATCACCCCTCCACTTT. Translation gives CASSLNSESPLHF.

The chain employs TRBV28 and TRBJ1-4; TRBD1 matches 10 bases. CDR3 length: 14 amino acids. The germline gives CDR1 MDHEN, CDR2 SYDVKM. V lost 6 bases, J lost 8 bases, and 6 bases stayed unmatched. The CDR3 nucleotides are TGTGCCAGCAGCCCGACAGGGGGCCAAGAAAAACTGTTTTTT. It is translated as CASSPTGGQEKLFF.

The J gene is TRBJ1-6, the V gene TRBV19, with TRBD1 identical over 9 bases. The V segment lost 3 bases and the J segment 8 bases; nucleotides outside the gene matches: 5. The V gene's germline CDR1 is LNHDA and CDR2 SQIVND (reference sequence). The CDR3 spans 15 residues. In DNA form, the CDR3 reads TGTGCCAGTAGTATCCCGACAGGGGGACATTCACCCCTCCACTTT. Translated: CASSIPTGGHSPLHF.

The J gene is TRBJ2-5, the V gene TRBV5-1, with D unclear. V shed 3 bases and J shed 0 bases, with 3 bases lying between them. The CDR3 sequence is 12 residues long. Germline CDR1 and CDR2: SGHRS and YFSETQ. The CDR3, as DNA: TGCGCCAGCAGCTCGTACCAAGAGACCCAGTACTTC. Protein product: CASSSYQETQYF.

CDR3 loop: CASSPGTVSTDTQYF. As DNA, the CDR3 is TGTGCCAGCTCACCCGGGACAGTAAGCACAGATACGCAGTATTTT. V is TRBV18 and J is TRBJ2-3; the match to TRBD1 covers 7 bases. The CDR3 contains 15 residues. With 3 bases clipped from V and 0 bases from J, the junction kept 3 bases outside the gene matches. Per the germline V gene, CDR1 is KGHSH and CDR2 is LQKENI. The entire variable domain, with the rest obtained from reference TRBV18 and TRBJ2-3, is as follows: NAGVMQNPRHLVRRRGQEARLRCSPMKGHSHVYWYRQLPEEGLKFMVYLQKENIIDESGMPKERFSAEFPKEGPSILRIQQVVRGDSAAYFCASSPGTVSTDTQYFGPGTRLTVL.